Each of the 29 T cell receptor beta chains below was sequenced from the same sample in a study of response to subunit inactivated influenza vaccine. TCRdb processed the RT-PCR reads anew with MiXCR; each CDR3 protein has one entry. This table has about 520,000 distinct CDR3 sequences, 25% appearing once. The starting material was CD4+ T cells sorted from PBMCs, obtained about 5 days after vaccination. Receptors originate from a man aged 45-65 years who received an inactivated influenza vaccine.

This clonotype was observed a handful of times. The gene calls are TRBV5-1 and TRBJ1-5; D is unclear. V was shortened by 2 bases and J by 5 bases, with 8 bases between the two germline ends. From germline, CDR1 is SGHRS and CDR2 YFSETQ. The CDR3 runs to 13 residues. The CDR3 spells CASSFGHDQPQHF. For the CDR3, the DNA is TGCGCCAGCAGCTTTGGGCATGATCAGCCCCAGCATTTT.

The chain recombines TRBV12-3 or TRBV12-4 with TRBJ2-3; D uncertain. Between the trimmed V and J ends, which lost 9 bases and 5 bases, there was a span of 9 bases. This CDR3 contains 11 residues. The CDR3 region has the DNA TGTGCCAGTGGACCGTTAGATACGCAGTATTTT. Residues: CASGPLDTQYF.

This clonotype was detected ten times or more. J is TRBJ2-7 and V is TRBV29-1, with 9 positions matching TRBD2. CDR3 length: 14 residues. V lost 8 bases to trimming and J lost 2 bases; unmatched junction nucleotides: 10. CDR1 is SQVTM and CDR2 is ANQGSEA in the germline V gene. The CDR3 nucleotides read TGCAGCATCAGACTAGCGGACAAACCCTACGAGCAGTACTTC. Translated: CSIRLADKPYEQYF.

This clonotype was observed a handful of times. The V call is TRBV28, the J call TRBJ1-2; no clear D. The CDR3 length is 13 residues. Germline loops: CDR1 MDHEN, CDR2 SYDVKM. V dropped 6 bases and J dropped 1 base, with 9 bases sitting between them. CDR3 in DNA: TGTGCCAGCAGCCTCCCCATTAACTATGGCTACACCTTC. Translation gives CASSLPINYGYTF.

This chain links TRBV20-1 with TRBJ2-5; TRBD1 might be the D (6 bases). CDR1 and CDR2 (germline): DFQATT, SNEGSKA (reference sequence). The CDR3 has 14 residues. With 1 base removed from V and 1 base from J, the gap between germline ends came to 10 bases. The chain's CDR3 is CSARAPTGQETQYF. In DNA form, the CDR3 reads TGCAGTGCTAGAGCCCCGACAGGCCAAGAGACCCAGTACTTC.

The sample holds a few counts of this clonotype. CDR3 in amino acids: CSVVGQVPYEQYF. In nucleotides, the CDR3 is TGCAGCGTTGTCGGTCAAGTCCCCTACGAGCAGTACTTC. The chain employs TRBV29-1 and TRBJ2-7; D is unclear. V lost 4 bases and J lost 2, with 12 bases in between. Looked up from germline, CDR1 is SQVTM and CDR2 is ANQGSEA. The CDR3 extends over 13 amino acids.

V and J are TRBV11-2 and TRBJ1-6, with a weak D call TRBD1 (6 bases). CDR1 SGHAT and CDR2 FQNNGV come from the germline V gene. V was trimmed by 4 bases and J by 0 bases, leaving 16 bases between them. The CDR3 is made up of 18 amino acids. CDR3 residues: CASSYQTGPSSYNSPLHF. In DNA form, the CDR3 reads TGTGCCAGCAGCTATCAAACAGGGCCGAGCTCCTATAATTCACCCCTCCACTTT.

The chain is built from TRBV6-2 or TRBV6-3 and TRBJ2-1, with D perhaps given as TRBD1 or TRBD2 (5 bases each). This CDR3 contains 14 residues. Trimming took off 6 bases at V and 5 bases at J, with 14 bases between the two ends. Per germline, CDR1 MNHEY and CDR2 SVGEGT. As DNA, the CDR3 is TGTGCCAGCAGCCGGGGACCCCAAAACAATGAGCAGTTCTTC. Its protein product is CASSRGPQNNEQFF.

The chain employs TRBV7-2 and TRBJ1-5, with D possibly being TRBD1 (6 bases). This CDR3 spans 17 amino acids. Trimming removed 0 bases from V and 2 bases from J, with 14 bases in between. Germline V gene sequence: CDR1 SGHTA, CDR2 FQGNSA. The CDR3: CASSLALAGAGNQPQHF. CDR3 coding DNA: TGTGCCAGCAGCTTAGCGCTTGCAGGGGCCGGCAATCAGCCCCAGCATTTT.

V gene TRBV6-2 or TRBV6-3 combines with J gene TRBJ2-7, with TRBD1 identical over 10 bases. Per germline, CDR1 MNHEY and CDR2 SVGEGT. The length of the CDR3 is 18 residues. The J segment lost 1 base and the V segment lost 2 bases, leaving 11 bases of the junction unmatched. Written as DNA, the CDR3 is TGTGCCAGCAGTTACCAATCCCTGGGACAGGGGATTTCCTACGAGCAGTACTTC. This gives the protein CASSYQSLGQGISYEQYF.

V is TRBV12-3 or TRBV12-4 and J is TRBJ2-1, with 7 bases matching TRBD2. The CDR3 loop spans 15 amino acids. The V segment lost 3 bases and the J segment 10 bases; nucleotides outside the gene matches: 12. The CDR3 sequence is CASSFRGEATGEQFF. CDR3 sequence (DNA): TGTGCCAGCAGTTTCCGGGGGGAGGCCACCGGGGAGCAGTTCTTC.

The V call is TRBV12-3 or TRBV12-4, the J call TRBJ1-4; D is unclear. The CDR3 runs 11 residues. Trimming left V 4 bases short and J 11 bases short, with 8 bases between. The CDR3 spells CASSSDYKLFF. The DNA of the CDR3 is TGTGCCAGCAGTTCTGATTACAAACTGTTTTTT.

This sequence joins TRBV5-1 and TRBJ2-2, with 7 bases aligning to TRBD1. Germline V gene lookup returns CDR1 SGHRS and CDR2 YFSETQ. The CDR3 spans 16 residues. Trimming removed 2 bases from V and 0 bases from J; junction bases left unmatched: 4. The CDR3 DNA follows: TGCGCCAGCAGCTTCCGGACAGGAACGAACACCGGGGAGCTGTTTTTT. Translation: CASSFRTGTNTGELFF.

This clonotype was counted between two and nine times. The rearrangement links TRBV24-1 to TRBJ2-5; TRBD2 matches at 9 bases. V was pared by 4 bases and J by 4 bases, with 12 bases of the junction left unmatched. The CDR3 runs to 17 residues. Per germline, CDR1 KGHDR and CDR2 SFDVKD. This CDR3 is CATSDPLPGLAGETQYF. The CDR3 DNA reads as TGTGCCACCAGTGACCCCCTCCCGGGACTAGCAGGAGAGACCCAGTACTTC.

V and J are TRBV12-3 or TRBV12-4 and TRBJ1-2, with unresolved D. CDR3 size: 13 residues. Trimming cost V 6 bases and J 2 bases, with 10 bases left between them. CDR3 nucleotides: TGTGCCAGCAGCGCCGCCCGGAACTATGGCTACACCTTC. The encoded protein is CASSAARNYGYTF.

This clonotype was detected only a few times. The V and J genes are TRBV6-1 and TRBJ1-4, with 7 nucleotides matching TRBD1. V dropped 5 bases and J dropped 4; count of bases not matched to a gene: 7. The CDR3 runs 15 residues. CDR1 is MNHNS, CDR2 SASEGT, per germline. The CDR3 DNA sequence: TGTGCCAGCAGTAGAGGACAGGAGAATAATGAAAAACTGTTTTTT. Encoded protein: CASSRGQENNEKLFF.

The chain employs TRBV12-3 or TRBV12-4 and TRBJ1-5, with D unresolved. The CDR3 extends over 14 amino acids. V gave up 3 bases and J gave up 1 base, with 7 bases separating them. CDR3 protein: CASSFPQSNQPQHF. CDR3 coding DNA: TGTGCCAGCAGTTTCCCACAGAGCAATCAGCCCCAGCATTTT.

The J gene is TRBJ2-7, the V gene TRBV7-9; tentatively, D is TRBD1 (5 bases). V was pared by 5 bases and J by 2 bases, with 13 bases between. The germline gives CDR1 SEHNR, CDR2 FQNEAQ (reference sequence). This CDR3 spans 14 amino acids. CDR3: CASSPRTPTYEQYF. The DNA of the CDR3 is TGTGCCAGCAGCCCACGGACACCGACCTACGAGCAGTACTTC. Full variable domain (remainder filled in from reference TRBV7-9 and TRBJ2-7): DTGVSQNPRHKITKRGQNVTFRCDPISEHNRLYWYRQTLGQGPEFLTYFQNEAQLEKSRLLSDRFSAERPKGSFSTLEIQRTEQGDSAMYLCASSPRTPTYEQYFGPGTRLTVT.

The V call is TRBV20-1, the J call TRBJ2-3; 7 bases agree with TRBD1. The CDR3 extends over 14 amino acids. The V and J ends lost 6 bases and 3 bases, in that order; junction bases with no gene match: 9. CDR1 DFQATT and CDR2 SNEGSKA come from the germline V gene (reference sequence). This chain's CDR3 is CSAVTGKLTDTQYF. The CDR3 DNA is TGCAGTGCCGTGACAGGGAAATTGACAGATACGCAGTATTTT.

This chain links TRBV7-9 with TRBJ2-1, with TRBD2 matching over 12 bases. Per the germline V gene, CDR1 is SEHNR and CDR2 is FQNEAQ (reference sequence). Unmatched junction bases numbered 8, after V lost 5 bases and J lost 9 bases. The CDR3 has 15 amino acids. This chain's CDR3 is CASSPRLAGDGEQFF. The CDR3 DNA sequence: TGTGCCAGCAGCCCGCGACTAGCGGGAGACGGTGAGCAGTTCTTC.

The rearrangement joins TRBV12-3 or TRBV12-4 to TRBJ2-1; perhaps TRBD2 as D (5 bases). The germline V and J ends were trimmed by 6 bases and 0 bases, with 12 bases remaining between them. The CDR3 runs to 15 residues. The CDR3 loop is CASRATTSSYNEQFF. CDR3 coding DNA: TGTGCCAGCAGGGCGACTACGAGCTCCTACAATGAGCAGTTCTTC.

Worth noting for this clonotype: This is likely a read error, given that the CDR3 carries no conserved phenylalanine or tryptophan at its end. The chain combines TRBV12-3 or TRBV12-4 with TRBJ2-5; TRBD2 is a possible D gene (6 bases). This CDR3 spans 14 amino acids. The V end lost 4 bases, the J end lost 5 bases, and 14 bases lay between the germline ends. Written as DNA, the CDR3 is TGTGCCAGCAGTTCAGGGACTTTTAGGGAGACCCAGTACTAC. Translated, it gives CASSSGTFRETQYY.

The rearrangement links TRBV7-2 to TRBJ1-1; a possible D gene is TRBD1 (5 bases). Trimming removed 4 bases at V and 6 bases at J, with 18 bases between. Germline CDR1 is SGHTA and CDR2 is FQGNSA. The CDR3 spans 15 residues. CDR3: CASSSSTHPTAEAFF. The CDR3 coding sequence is TGTGCCAGCAGCTCCTCAACTCACCCGACAGCTGAAGCTTTCTTT. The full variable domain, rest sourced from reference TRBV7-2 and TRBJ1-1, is GAGVSQSPSNKVTEKGKDVELRCDPISGHTALYWYRQSLGQGLEFLIYFQGNSAPDKSGLPSDRFSAERTGGSVSTLTIQRTQQEDSAVYLCASSSSTHPTAEAFFGQGTRLTVV.

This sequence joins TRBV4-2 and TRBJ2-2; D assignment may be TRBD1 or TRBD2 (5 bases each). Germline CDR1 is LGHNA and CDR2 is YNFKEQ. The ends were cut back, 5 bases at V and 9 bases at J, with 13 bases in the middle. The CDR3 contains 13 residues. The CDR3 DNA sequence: TGTGCCAGCAGCGCAGGGACCGTCAGGGAGCTGTTTTTT. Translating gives CASSAGTVRELFF.

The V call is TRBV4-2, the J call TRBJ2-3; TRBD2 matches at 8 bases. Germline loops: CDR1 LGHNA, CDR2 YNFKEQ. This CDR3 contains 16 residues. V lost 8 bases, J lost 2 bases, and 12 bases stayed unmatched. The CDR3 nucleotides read TGTGCCAGCCTAGAGGGACTAGGGAACCTCACAGATACGCAGTATTTT. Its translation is CASLEGLGNLTDTQYF.

This chain's CDR3 is CASSSPQGRMNTEAFF. The CDR3 nucleotides read TGTGCCAGCAGTTCCCCACAGGGGCGCATGAACACTGAAGCTTTCTTT. The chain recombines TRBV6-5 with TRBJ1-1; 7 bases are a match to TRBD1. After removal of 4 bases from V and 0 bases from J, the junction contained 8 bases not matched to a gene. Germline CDR1 is MNHEY and CDR2 is SVGAGI. This CDR3 has 16 residues.

CDR3 region: CASSPRTGGIQYF. The CDR3 DNA reads TGTGCCAGCAGCCCCCGGACAGGGGGGATTCAGTACTTC. The chain carries TRBV11-3 and TRBJ2-4; TRBD1 aligns across 10 bases. The germline CDR1 and CDR2 sequences are SGHNT and YENEEA. The CDR3 extends over 13 amino acids. The ends lost 5 bases at V and 10 bases at J; junction bases unmatched: 5.

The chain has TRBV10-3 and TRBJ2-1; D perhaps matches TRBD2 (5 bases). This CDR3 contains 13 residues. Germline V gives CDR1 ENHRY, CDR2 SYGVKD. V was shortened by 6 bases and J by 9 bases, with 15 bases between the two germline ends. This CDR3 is CAIRDEGGGEQFF. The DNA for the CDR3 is TGTGCCATCAGGGACGAGGGTGGTGGTGAGCAGTTCTTC.

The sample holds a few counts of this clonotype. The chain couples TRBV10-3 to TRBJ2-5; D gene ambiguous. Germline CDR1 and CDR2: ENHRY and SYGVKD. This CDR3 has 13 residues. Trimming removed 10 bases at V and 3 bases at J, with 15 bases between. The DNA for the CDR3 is TGTGCCAGCCGGACCGCAATAGAAGAGACCCAGTACTTC. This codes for CASRTAIEETQYF.